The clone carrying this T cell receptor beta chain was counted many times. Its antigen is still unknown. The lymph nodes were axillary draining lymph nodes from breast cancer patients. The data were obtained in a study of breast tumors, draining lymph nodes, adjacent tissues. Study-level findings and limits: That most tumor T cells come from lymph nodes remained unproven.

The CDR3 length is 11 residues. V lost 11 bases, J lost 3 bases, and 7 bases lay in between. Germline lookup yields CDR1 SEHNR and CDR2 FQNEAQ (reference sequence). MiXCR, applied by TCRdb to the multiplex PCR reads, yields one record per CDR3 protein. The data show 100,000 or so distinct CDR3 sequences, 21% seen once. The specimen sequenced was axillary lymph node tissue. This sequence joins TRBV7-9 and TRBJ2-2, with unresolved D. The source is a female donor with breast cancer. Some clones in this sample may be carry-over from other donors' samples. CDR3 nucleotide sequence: TGTGCCGCCCTGGACACCGGGGAGCTGTTTTTT. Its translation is CAALDTGELFF.